The clone carrying this T cell receptor (beta chain) has a single count. This entry is derived from a study of technical replicates of blood from a handful of donors. The protocol was immunoSEQ multiplex PCR, while the TCRdb copy is restricted to in-frame clones and leaves out a portion. Of roughly 90,000 clones in the sample, about 96% were seen once. CDR3 length: 16 residues. The germline V gene encodes CDR1 SNHLY and CDR2 FYNNEI. Losses at the gene ends were 3 bases for V and 4 bases for J; bases not matched to a gene: 7. The TCR sequence derives from a human donor in good health. Sequencing used T cells isolated from PBMCs. The chain links TRBV2 to TRBJ2-3, with 10 bases matching TRBD2. This CDR3 is CASSELPSGRPDTQYF. Here the CDR3 DNA reads TGTGCCAGCAGTGAGTTGCCTAGCGGGAGACCAGATACGCAGTATTTT.